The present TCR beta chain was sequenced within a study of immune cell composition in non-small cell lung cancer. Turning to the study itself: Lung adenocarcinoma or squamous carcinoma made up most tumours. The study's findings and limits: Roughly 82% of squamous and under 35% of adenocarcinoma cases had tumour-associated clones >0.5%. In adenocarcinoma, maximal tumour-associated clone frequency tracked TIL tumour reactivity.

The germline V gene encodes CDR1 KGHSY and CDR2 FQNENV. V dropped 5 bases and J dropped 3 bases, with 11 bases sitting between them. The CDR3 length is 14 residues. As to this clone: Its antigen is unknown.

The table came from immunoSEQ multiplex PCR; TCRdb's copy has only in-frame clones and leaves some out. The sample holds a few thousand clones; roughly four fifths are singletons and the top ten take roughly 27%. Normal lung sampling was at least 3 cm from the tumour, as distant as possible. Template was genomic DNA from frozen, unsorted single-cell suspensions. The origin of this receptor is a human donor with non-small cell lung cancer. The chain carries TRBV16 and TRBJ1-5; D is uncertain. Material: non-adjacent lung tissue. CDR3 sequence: CASSSGINNQPQHF. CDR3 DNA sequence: TGTGCCAGCAGCTCAGGTATTAACAATCAGCCCCAGCATTTT.